Below, 24 T cell receptor beta chains from the same sample are listed, as sequenced in a study of glioma-infiltrating T cells after dendritic cell vaccination. Here immunoSEQ multiplex PCR was the method, and the copy in TCRdb shows in-frame clones only, minus some. The table includes about 50,000 clones, more than 75% detected once. Time point given: after dendritic cell vaccination, including at tumor progression/relapse. The sequencing used blood, collected after dendritic cell vaccination. Every receptor here comes from a human donor with glioblastoma.

The rearrangement links TRBV4-3 to TRBJ2-1; 9 bases align to TRBD1. This CDR3 is built from 14 residues. From germline, CDR1 is LGHNA and CDR2 YSLEER. V trimming: 1 base; J trimming: 5 bases; junction bases outside the gene matches: 0. The CDR3 loop is CASSQGTGDNEQFF. As DNA, the CDR3 is TGCGCCAGCAGCCAAGGGACAGGGGACAATGAGCAGTTCTTC.

This chain connects TRBV25-1 to TRBJ2-3, with D hard to call. Trimming shortened V by 3 bases and J by 0 bases, and 7 bases separated the two germline ends. The germline CDR1 and CDR2 sequences are MGHDK and SYGVNS. CDR3 length: 14 residues. The CDR3: CASSDSGSTDTQYF. As DNA, the CDR3 is TGTGCCAGCAGTGACTCCGGTAGCACAGATACGCAGTATTTT.

In this sample, this clone turned up once. The chain joins TRBV4-1 to TRBJ2-1; 13 nucleotides align to TRBD2. V lost 1 base, J lost 4 bases, and 7 bases stayed unmatched. This CDR3 is built from 18 residues. Looked up from germline, CDR1 is MGHRA and CDR2 is YSYEKL. CDR3 sequence: CASSQGRLAGGKYNEQFF. The CDR3 DNA follows: TGCGCCAGCAGCCAAGGGAGACTAGCGGGGGGCAAGTACAATGAGCAGTTCTTC.

V is TRBV2 and J is TRBJ2-7; 7 bases fit TRBD1. The CDR3 runs to 12 residues. The J segment lost 2 bases and the V segment lost 6 bases, leaving 1 base of the junction unmatched. Germline CDR1 and CDR2: SNHLY and FYNNEI. For the CDR3, the DNA is TGTGCCAGCAGGGGACAGACCTACGAGCAGTACTTC. Protein sequence: CASRGQTYEQYF. Using reference TRBV2 and TRBJ2-7 for the parts outside the CDR3, the full variable domain is EPEVTQTPSHQVTQMGQEVILRCVPISNHLYFYWYRQILGQKVEFLVSFYNNEISEKSEIFDDQFSVERPDGSNFTLKIRSTKLEDSAMYFCASRGQTYEQYFGPGTRLTVT.

This clone was detected only a few times. The chain links TRBV7-3 to TRBJ2-1; D perhaps matches TRBD1 (6 bases). V was clipped by 5 bases and J by 6 bases, with 14 bases between them. Germline values: CDR1 SGHTA, CDR2 FQGTGA. The CDR3 runs to 14 residues. CDR3 nucleotide sequence: TGTGCCAGCAGCCAACAGGGTCCGGCCAATGAGCAGTTCTTC. Translated, it gives CASSQQGPANEQFF.

The CDR3 DNA reads as TGTGCCAGCAGCGGAACGACAGAGAGCTATGGCTACACCTTC. It specifies CASSGTTESYGYTF. V gene TRBV5-8 combines with J gene TRBJ1-2, with D maybe TRBD1 (5 bases). V lost 4 bases to trimming and J lost 4 bases, with 14 bases between them. This CDR3 comprises 14 residues. Germline-derived CDR1 and CDR2 are SGHTS and YDEGEE.

This clone appeared a single time. V usage is TRBV4-3 and J usage is TRBJ2-3; D perhaps matches TRBD2 (5 bases). Germline V gives CDR1 LGHNA, CDR2 YSLEER. With 0 bases removed from V and 3 bases from J, the gap between germline ends came to 10 bases. The CDR3 is made up of 15 amino acids. The CDR3 DNA is TGCGCCAGCAGCCAAGATTTAGCGACGACAGATACGCAGTATTTT. Translating it yields CASSQDLATTDTQYF.

CDR3 residues: CASSTRTGEETQYF. Here the CDR3 DNA reads TGTGCCAGCAGCACCCGGACAGGGGAAGAGACCCAGTACTTC. This rearrangement joins TRBV9 to TRBJ2-5; the match to TRBD1 covers 9 bases. The CDR3 runs to 14 residues. The V gene end was trimmed by 4 bases and the J gene end by 3 bases; junction bases not matched to a gene: 4. The germline CDR1 and CDR2 sequences are SGDLS and YYNGEE.

The CDR3 coding sequence is TGTGCCAGCAGCTTGAGGACAGGGTTGGACTATGGCTACACCTTC. Amino acids: CASSLRTGLDYGYTF. The chain recombines TRBV5-5 with TRBJ1-2, with TRBD1 matching over 8 bases. The CDR3 totals 15 residues. Per germline, CDR1 SGHKS and CDR2 YYEKEE (reference sequence). Germline trimming cut 1 base from V and 3 bases from J; bases unmatched to any gene: 5.

On this clone: This same CDR3 is encoded by further DNA sequences in the sample. The chain joins TRBV7-2 to TRBJ2-7; 9 positions agree with TRBD2. This CDR3 comprises 14 residues. J gave up 4 bases and V 1 base, and 2 bases lay outside the gene matches. The germline V gene encodes CDR1 SGHTA and CDR2 FQGNSA. The CDR3 DNA follows: TGTGCCAGCAGCTTAGGTAGCGGGGGTTACGAGCAGTACTTC. Its protein is CASSLGSGGYEQYF.

This clone was counted a single time. V is TRBV7-3 and J is TRBJ1-6, with unresolved D. Per the germline V gene, CDR1 is SGHTA and CDR2 is FQGTGA. CDR3 length: 13 amino acids. The V gene lost 2 bases and the J gene lost 9 bases, with 8 bases spanning the gap. The CDR3 region is CASSLGGRSPLHF. The CDR3 DNA follows: TGTGCCAGCAGCTTAGGCGGTCGTTCACCCCTCCACTTT.

This clone has more than one count but fewer than ten. The chain joins TRBV4-3 to TRBJ1-1; D perhaps matches TRBD1 (6 bases). The germline V gene encodes CDR1 LGHNA and CDR2 YSLEER. CDR3 length: 13 residues. V was shortened by 1 base and J by 8 bases, with 11 bases between the two germline ends. The CDR3 loop reads CASSQGARGEAFF. The CDR3, as DNA: TGCGCCAGCAGCCAAGGGGCCAGGGGAGAAGCTTTCTTT.

This sequence joins TRBV7-6 and TRBJ2-7; D perhaps matches TRBD2 (5 bases). The CDR3 spans 13 residues. Trimming took 2 bases from V and 7 from J, leaving 12 bases between them. In germline, CDR1 is SGHVS, CDR2 FNYEAQ. The chain's CDR3 is CASSLMRTEEQYF. In DNA form, the CDR3 reads TGTGCCAGCAGCTTAATGAGGACTGAAGAGCAGTACTTC.

This chain links TRBV7-2 with TRBJ2-7; TRBD1 agrees at 8 bases. This CDR3 has 17 residues. Germline CDR1 reads SGHTA; CDR2 reads FQGNSA. The V segment lost 1 base and the J segment 0 bases; nucleotides outside the gene matches: 8. The DNA of the CDR3 is TGTGCCAGCAGCTTAGTGTACATGGGACAGGACTCCTACGAGCAGTACTTC. It encodes CASSLVYMGQDSYEQYF.

This chain links TRBV28 with TRBJ2-3; no definite D call. The V and J ends lost 7 bases and 2 bases respectively, with 10 bases between them. The germline gives CDR1 MDHEN, CDR2 SYDVKM. The CDR3 contains 13 residues. The CDR3 DNA reads as TGTGCCAGCAACCTAATGGTCACAGATACGCAGTATTTT. Protein product: CASNLMVTDTQYF.

The V and J genes are TRBV11-3 and TRBJ1-6, with TRBD1 matching over 7 bases. V shed 3 bases and J 11 bases; nucleotides not matched to a gene: 7. Germline V CDR1 and CDR2: SGHNT, YENEEA. The CDR3 runs 14 residues. CDR3 DNA: TGTGCCAGCAGCTTCCGACAGGGCGATGCACCCCTCCACTTT. Translation: CASSFRQGDAPLHF.

J is TRBJ1-6 and V is TRBV25-1; 7 positions agree with TRBD1. CDR1 is MGHDK, CDR2 SYGVNS, per germline. The CDR3 is 15 residues long. The V segment lost 1 base and the J segment 7 bases; nucleotides outside the gene matches: 4. The CDR3 DNA follows: TGTGCCAGCAGTGAATCCGGGACAGCAAATTCACCCCTCCACTTT. It yields the protein CASSESGTANSPLHF. The entire variable domain, with the rest obtained from reference TRBV25-1 and TRBJ1-6, is as follows: EADIYQTPRYLVIGTGKKITLECSQTMGHDKMYWYQQDPGMELHLIHYSYGVNSTEKGDLSSESTVSRIRTEHFPLTLESARPSHTSQYLCASSESGTANSPLHFGNGTRLTVT.

The rearrangement links TRBV2 to TRBJ2-7; D is uncertain. This CDR3 has 11 amino acids. CDR1 and CDR2 (germline): SNHLY, FYNNEI. V dropped 7 bases and J dropped 3 bases, with 7 bases sitting between them. CDR3 amino acids: CASKARYEQYF. The CDR3 DNA reads TGTGCCAGCAAAGCGCGCTACGAGCAGTACTTC.

The chain has TRBV19 and TRBJ2-5; 8 positions agree with TRBD1. This CDR3 is built from 15 residues. The V segment lost 5 bases and the J segment 2 bases; nucleotides outside the gene matches: 7. The germline gives CDR1 LNHDA, CDR2 SQIVND (reference sequence). The CDR3 reads CASSPRGQGQETQYF. The CDR3 DNA follows: TGTGCCAGTAGTCCTCGAGGACAGGGACAAGAGACCCAGTACTTC.

The genes are TRBV7-2 and TRBJ2-1, with D unresolved. The CDR3 sequence is 17 residues long. V lost 0 bases and J lost 2, with 14 bases in between. The germline V gene encodes CDR1 SGHTA and CDR2 FQGNSA. CDR3 loop: CASSLAIGVSPYNEQFF. The CDR3 nucleotides read TGTGCCAGCAGCTTAGCGATCGGTGTAAGTCCCTACAATGAGCAGTTCTTC.

The chain carries TRBV5-4 and TRBJ2-2, with D possibly being TRBD1 (5 bases). V lost 3 bases and J 5 bases, leaving 23 bases between the germline ends. The CDR3 consists of 18 residues. The germline CDR1 and CDR2 sequences are SGHNT and YYREEE (reference sequence). The CDR3 reads CASSSPFFTASGTGELFF. The CDR3 DNA sequence: TGTGCCAGCAGCTCGCCCTTCTTTACGGCGTCAGGGACCGGGGAGCTGTTTTTT.

The V call is TRBV30, the J call TRBJ1-1; D may be TRBD1 (5 bases). Germline lookup yields CDR1 GTSNPN and CDR2 SVGIG (reference sequence). V was trimmed by 5 bases and J by 1 base, leaving 11 bases between them. The CDR3 consists of 13 residues. Here the CDR3 reads CAWGDYRNTEAFF. DNA of the CDR3: TGTGCCTGGGGGGACTATCGGAACACTGAAGCTTTCTTT. The full variable domain, rest sourced from reference TRBV30 and TRBJ1-1, is SQTIHQWPATLVQPVGSPLSLECTVEGTSNPNLYWYRQAAGRGLQLLFYSVGIGQISSEVPQNLSASRPQDRQFILSSKKLLLSDSGFYLCAWGDYRNTEAFFGQGTRLTVV.

V is TRBV7-9 and J is TRBJ2-1; D gene unclear. V lost 5 bases, J lost 6 bases, and 14 bases lay in between. This CDR3 contains 14 residues. Per the germline V gene, CDR1 is SEHNR and CDR2 is FQNEAQ (reference sequence). The CDR3 here is CASSLTLIGNEQFF. DNA of the CDR3: TGTGCCAGCAGCCTCACACTAATAGGCAATGAGCAGTTCTTC.

This clone was picked up a small number of times. V gene TRBV27 combines with J gene TRBJ2-7, with D possibly TRBD2 on 6 matching bases. Trimming removed 3 bases at V and 6 bases at J, with 12 bases between. This CDR3 comprises 13 residues. Germline values: CDR1 MNHEY, CDR2 SMNVEV (reference sequence). CDR3 sequence: CASSFSRGGEQYF. The CDR3 DNA reads as TGTGCCAGCAGTTTTTCAAGGGGAGGCGAGCAGTACTTC.